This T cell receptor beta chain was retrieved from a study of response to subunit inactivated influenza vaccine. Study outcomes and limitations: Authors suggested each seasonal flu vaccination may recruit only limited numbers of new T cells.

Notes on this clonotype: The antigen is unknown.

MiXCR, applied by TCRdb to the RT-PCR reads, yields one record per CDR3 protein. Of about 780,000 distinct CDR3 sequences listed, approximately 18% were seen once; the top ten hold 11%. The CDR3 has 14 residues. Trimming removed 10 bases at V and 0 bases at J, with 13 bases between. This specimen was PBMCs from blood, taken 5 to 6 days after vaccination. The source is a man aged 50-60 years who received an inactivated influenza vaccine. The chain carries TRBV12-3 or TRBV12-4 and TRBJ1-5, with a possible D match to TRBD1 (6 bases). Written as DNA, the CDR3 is TGTGCCACCCAGGACAGCTTTAGCAATCAGCCCCAGCATTTT. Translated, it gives CATQDSFSNQPQHF.